The 30 T cell receptor beta chains below come from one sample, sequenced in a study of cytomegalovirus exposure and HLA in healthy donors. PCR primers comprised 60 Vbeta and 13 Jbeta primers. Clones were sequenced by immunoSEQ multiplex PCR, and TCRdb holds only the in-frame ones, with some missing. The table lists under 150,000 clones, approximately 80% of them singletons. The sample taken for sequencing was PBMCs. These receptors originate from a girl aged 2-10 years in good health and CMV-seronegative.

J is TRBJ2-4 and V is TRBV28; 11 positions match TRBD2. V gave up 6 bases and J gave up 0 bases; unmatched junction bases: 13. Germline CDR1 is MDHEN and CDR2 is SYDVKM. CDR3 length: 19 amino acids. This chain's CDR3 is CASREGTSGFPLAKNIQYF. The CDR3 region has the DNA TGTGCCAGCAGAGAAGGGACTAGCGGATTCCCTCTAGCCAAAAACATTCAGTACTTC. Combining the CDR3 with reference TRBV28 and TRBJ2-4 gives the whole variable domain DVKVTQSSRYLVKRTGEKVFLECVQDMDHENMFWYRQDPGLGLRLIYFSYDVKMKEKGDIPEGYSVSREKKERFSLILESASTNQTSMYLCASREGTSGFPLAKNIQYFGAGTRLSVL.

V is TRBV11-2 and J is TRBJ2-7; D remains ambiguous. CDR1 and CDR2 from the germline V gene are SGHAT and FQNNGV. The CDR3 sequence is 14 residues long. The V gene lost 0 bases and the J gene lost 5 bases, with 11 bases spanning the gap. In nucleotides, the CDR3 is TGTGCCAGCAGCTTAGACCCACTGGGCGACGAGCAGTACTTC. Protein sequence: CASSLDPLGDEQYF.

The chain combines TRBV30 with TRBJ2-6; no clear D gene. CDR1 GTSNPN and CDR2 SVGIG come from the germline V gene (reference sequence). The V gene lost 0 bases and the J gene lost 2 bases, with 8 bases spanning the gap. CDR3 length: 15 amino acids. CDR3: CAWSVRVTGANVLTF. CDR3 sequence (DNA): TGTGCCTGGAGTGTACGGGTAACTGGGGCCAACGTCCTGACTTTC. The complete variable domain, with remaining parts taken from reference TRBV30 and TRBJ2-6, reads SQTIHQWPATLVQPVGSPLSLECTVEGTSNPNLYWYRQAAGRGLQLLFYSVGIGQISSEVPQNLSASRPQDRQFILSSKKLLLSDSGFYLCAWSVRVTGANVLTFGAGSRLTVL.

A single count supports this clone. V and J are TRBV19 and TRBJ2-6; D uncertain. There are 17 residues in the CDR3. The germline V gene has CDR1 LNHDA and CDR2 SQIVND (reference sequence). V gave up 4 bases and J gave up 0 bases, with 13 bases separating them. CDR3 nucleotides: TGTGCCAGTAGTACGATCCCTAAATACTCTGGGGCCAACGTCCTGACTTTC. Amino acid sequence: CASSTIPKYSGANVLTF.

Of note for this clone: Its ends do not fully match the called genes, so a read error is possible. V and J are TRBV7-9 and TRBJ2-2; D not resolved. Germline loops: CDR1 SEHNR, CDR2 FQNEAQ (reference sequence). The CDR3 consists of 12 residues. As DNA, the CDR3 is TGTCCCAGCAGCCGTTACACCGGGGAGCTGTTTTTT. Translated, it gives CPSSRYTGELFF.

The chain couples TRBV21-1 to TRBJ1-5; the D call TRBD1 from the table was never checked on the DNA. TRBV21-1 is a documented pseudogene. The CDR3 is made up of 15 amino acids. CDR3 nucleotides: TGTGCCAGCAGCAAAGACAGCTATAGCAATCAGCCCCAGCATTTT. This codes for CASSKDSYSNQPQHF.

Of note for this clone: The sample contains more than one DNA sequence encoding this CDR3. The chain joins TRBV2 to TRBJ1-5; 7 bases line up with TRBD1. The V and J ends lost 7 bases and 0 bases, in that order; junction bases with no gene match: 6. CDR3 length: 15 residues. The germline V gene has CDR1 SNHLY and CDR2 FYNNEI. The CDR3 is CASKNRGDSNQPQHF. CDR3 sequence (DNA): TGTGCCAGCAAGAACAGGGGTGATAGCAATCAGCCCCAGCATTTT.

The chain links TRBV29-1 to TRBJ1-1; weak D call: TRBD1 (6 bases). Germline CDR1 and CDR2: SQVTM and ANQGSEA. This CDR3 contains 12 residues. Trimming stripped 7 bases from V and 0 bases from J, with 9 bases between. The CDR3 region has the DNA TGCAGCGCAGACAGGATGAACACTGAAGCTTTCTTT. It encodes CSADRMNTEAFF.

This clone has just one count. This chain links TRBV2 with TRBJ2-1, with TRBD2 matching 10 bases. The length of the CDR3 is 16 residues. Trimming removed 6 bases from V and 3 bases from J; junction bases left unmatched: 8. Germline V gene data show CDR1 as SNHLY and CDR2 as FYNNEI. CDR3 loop: CASRGRTSGFYNEQFF. The CDR3 DNA reads TGTGCCAGCAGAGGTCGGACTAGCGGCTTCTACAATGAGCAGTTCTTC.

CDR3 amino acids: CATSRDRRQGANEQFF. CDR3 bases: TGTGCCACCAGCAGAGATCGGCGTCAGGGGGCGAATGAGCAGTTCTTC. This chain joins TRBV15 and TRBJ2-1; 8 positions agree with TRBD1. The CDR3 covers 16 residues. J was trimmed by 7 bases and V by 0 bases; bases with no gene match: 8. CDR1 and CDR2 from the germline V gene are LNHNV and YYDKDF (reference sequence).

The V call is TRBV4-3, the J call TRBJ1-1; TRBD1 might be the D (6 bases). Trimming removed 1 base at V and 10 bases at J, with 10 bases between. CDR1 is LGHNA and CDR2 is YSLEER in the germline V gene. The CDR3 is 12 amino acids. The chain's CDR3 is CASSQAQGRAFF. In DNA, the CDR3 is TGCGCCAGCAGCCAAGCACAGGGAAGAGCTTTCTTT.

The chain uses TRBV10-3 and TRBJ2-3, with 7 bases that match TRBD1. Germline CDR1 and CDR2: ENHRY and SYGVKD. The CDR3 loop spans 15 amino acids. Trimming at V came to 5 bases and at J to 5 bases, leaving 10 bases not matched to a gene. Written as DNA, the CDR3 is TGTGCCATCAGTTCAACAGGGGAAGTAGGAGATACGCAGTATTTT. Translated, it gives CAISSTGEVGDTQYF.

A few counts support this clone. The rearrangement joins TRBV6-6 to TRBJ1-6, with unresolved D. Trimming cost V 7 bases and J 7 bases, with 17 bases left between them. The CDR3 sequence is 15 residues long. The V gene's germline CDR1 is MNHNY and CDR2 SVGAGI (reference sequence). CDR3 sequence: CASKDSPGENSPLHF. The CDR3 DNA reads as TGTGCCAGCAAGGATTCACCGGGAGAAAATTCACCCCTCCACTTT.

The chain is built from TRBV27 and TRBJ2-1, with 7 bases matching TRBD2. J gave up 4 bases and V 3 bases, and 6 bases lay outside the gene matches. The germline CDR1 and CDR2 sequences are MNHEY and SMNVEV (reference sequence). This CDR3 spans 15 amino acids. The CDR3 sequence: CASSFLGGVYNEQFF. Here the CDR3 DNA reads TGTGCCAGCAGTTTTTTGGGGGGGGTATACAATGAGCAGTTCTTC.

The genes are TRBV15 and TRBJ2-3; 12 bases agree with TRBD1. Germline values: CDR1 LNHNV, CDR2 YYDKDF (reference sequence). This CDR3 has 17 amino acids. V trimming: 3 bases; J trimming: 1 base; junction bases outside the gene matches: 5. The CDR3 reads CATSRTGTGGRTDTQYF. CDR3 DNA: TGTGCCACCAGCAGGACCGGGACAGGGGGCCGCACAGATACGCAGTATTTT.

CDR3 nucleotide sequence: TGTGCCACCAGCAGAGTGACAGCCATGAACACTGAAGCTTTCTTT. As protein: CATSRVTAMNTEAFF. This rearrangement joins TRBV15 to TRBJ1-1; possibly TRBD1 for D (5 bases). Germline CDR1 LNHNV, CDR2 YYDKDF (reference sequence). Trimming took off 1 base at V and 0 bases at J, with 9 bases between the two ends. The CDR3 is 15 amino acids.

The V and J genes are TRBV2 and TRBJ2-4, with 7 positions matching TRBD1. V shed 6 bases and J 3 bases; nucleotides not matched to a gene: 11. Germline CDR1 SNHLY, CDR2 FYNNEI. This CDR3 contains 16 residues. The CDR3 sequence: CASRASTGYGKNIQYF. For the CDR3, the DNA is TGTGCCAGCAGGGCCTCGACAGGGTATGGCAAAAACATTCAGTACTTC.

This clone was observed a few times. The genes are TRBV6-6 and TRBJ2-7; D is possibly TRBD2 (6 bases). The length of the CDR3 is 15 residues. V was trimmed by 5 bases and J by 3 bases, leaving 17 bases between them. CDR1 is MNHNY and CDR2 is SVGAGI in the germline V gene (reference sequence). CDR3 in DNA: TGTGCCAGCAGTCCGCCTCCCGGGAGATACTACGAGCAGTACTTC. Protein product: CASSPPPGRYYEQYF.

The genes are TRBV15 and TRBJ2-7, with D uncertain. The germline V gene has CDR1 LNHNV and CDR2 YYDKDF (reference sequence). The CDR3 totals 15 residues. Trimming took 5 bases from V and 2 from J, leaving 16 bases between them. CDR3 in DNA: TGTGCCACCAGCTCACCTAGAGACGCAGCCTACGAGCAGTACTTC. Its translation is CATSSPRDAAYEQYF. The variable domain in full, with the rest retrieved from reference TRBV15 and TRBJ2-7, is DAMVIQNPRYQVTQFGKPVTLSCSQTLNHNVMYWYQQKSSQAPKLLFHYYDKDFNNEADTPDNFQSRRPNTSFCFLDIRSPGLGDTAMYLCATSSPRDAAYEQYFGPGTRLTVT.

The genes are TRBV5-1 and TRBJ2-2; D not resolved. The CDR3 has 12 residues. The germline V and J ends were trimmed by 7 bases and 3 bases, with 7 bases remaining between them. CDR1 SGHRS and CDR2 YFSETQ come from the germline V gene. The CDR3 region has the DNA TGCGCCAGCCAACATGACACCGGGGAGCTGTTTTTT. It codes for CASQHDTGELFF.

V and J are TRBV2 and TRBJ1-4, with TRBD1 identical over 7 bases. The junction had 7 bases not matched to a gene; V was cut back by 6 bases and J by 6 bases. This CDR3 region has 14 residues. CDR1 SNHLY and CDR2 FYNNEI come from the germline V gene. The CDR3 sequence: CASSPDRAHEKLFF. The CDR3 bases are TGTGCCAGCAGCCCCGACAGGGCCCATGAAAAACTGTTTTTT.

The V call is TRBV30, the J call TRBJ1-1; no firm D call. This CDR3 has 11 residues. Between the trimmed V and J ends, which lost 4 bases and 6 bases, there was a span of 9 bases. CDR1 GTSNPN and CDR2 SVGIG come from the germline V gene (reference sequence). CDR3 sequence: CAWNLRAEAFF. The DNA of the CDR3 is TGTGCCTGGAATCTGCGGGCTGAAGCTTTCTTT.

The chain couples TRBV19 to TRBJ2-5; 9 positions agree with TRBD1. V shed 11 bases and J 3 bases; nucleotides not matched to a gene: 13. Germline CDR1 reads LNHDA; CDR2 reads SQIVND (reference sequence). This CDR3 is 15 amino acids long. CDR3 coding DNA: TGTGCCGTGAGGACGTCCGGGACAGGGAAAGAGACCCAGTACTTC. The encoded protein is CAVRTSGTGKETQYF.

CDR3 loop: CASSLVAGNKDGYTF. CDR3 nucleotide sequence: TGTGCCAGCAGCTTAGTCGCAGGGAATAAGGATGGCTACACCTTC. The genes are TRBV7-6 and TRBJ1-2; D possibly corresponds to TRBD1 (5 bases). V was cut by 1 base and J by 6 bases, with 15 bases left in between. Germline CDR1 is SGHVS and CDR2 is FNYEAQ. The CDR3 loop spans 15 amino acids. The whole variable domain, remainder taken from reference TRBV7-6 and TRBJ1-2, is GAGVSQSPRYKVTKRGQDVALRCDPISGHVSLYWYRQALGQGPEFLTYFNYEAQQDKSGLPNDRFSAERPEGSISTLTIQRTEQRDSAMYRCASSLVAGNKDGYTFGSGTRLTVV.

The rearrangement joins TRBV2 to TRBJ1-1; no clear D gene. The CDR3 spans 14 residues. V was pared by 6 bases and J by 5 bases, with 16 bases between. The germline gives CDR1 SNHLY, CDR2 FYNNEI. Here the CDR3 DNA reads TGTGCCAGCAGCAATGCCCGGGGAAGGACTGAAGCTTTCTTT. As protein: CASSNARGRTEAFF.

The V and J genes are TRBV5-6 and TRBJ2-1; 7 nucleotides match TRBD1. There are 15 residues in the CDR3. The trim removed 0 bases at V and 1 base at J, leaving 1 base unmatched. The V gene's germline CDR1 is SGHDT and CDR2 YYEEEE. The CDR3 sequence: CASSLVQGSYNEQFF. Written as DNA, the CDR3 is TGTGCCAGCAGCTTGGTACAGGGGTCCTACAATGAGCAGTTCTTC.

This clone was detected only once. This sequence joins TRBV5-1 and TRBJ1-2; 7 nucleotides line up with TRBD1. The V segment lost 0 bases and the J segment 4 bases; nucleotides outside the gene matches: 9. CDR1 and CDR2 (germline): SGHRS, YFSETQ. The CDR3 is 16 residues long. DNA of the CDR3: TGCGCCAGCAGCTTGGGGTTCTTAGGGGGCACCTATGGCTACACCTTC. Translating it yields CASSLGFLGGTYGYTF.

The chain links TRBV29-1 to TRBJ2-3; TRBD1 matches 9 bases. J lost 0 bases, V lost 4 bases, and 8 bases had no gene match. Germline V gene lookup returns CDR1 SQVTM and CDR2 ANQGSEA. CDR3 length: 16 residues. This CDR3 reads CSVVQGARSSTDTQYF. The CDR3 DNA reads TGCAGCGTTGTACAGGGGGCAAGATCTAGCACAGATACGCAGTATTTT.

A single count supports this clone. The chain combines TRBV4-1 with TRBJ1-5; unclear D gene. Germline CDR1 reads MGHRA; CDR2 reads YSYEKL. V lost 0 bases, J lost 9 bases, and 15 bases lay in between. This CDR3 has 15 amino acids. CDR3 in amino acids: CASSQEEKVTRPQHF. The DNA for the CDR3 is TGCGCCAGCAGCCAAGAGGAGAAGGTAACGCGGCCCCAGCATTTT.

This clone was seen a few times. The chain has TRBV9 and TRBJ2-2; 7 nucleotides agree with TRBD1. V lost 4 bases and J lost 9; bases outside the gene matches: 6. Germline V gene data show CDR1 as SGDLS and CDR2 as YYNGEE. CDR3 length: 13 residues. DNA for the CDR3: TGTGCCAGCAGCCTTGGGACAGCCCGGGAGCTGTTTTTT. Translated, it gives CASSLGTARELFF.